This T cell receptor beta chain came from a study of regulatory T cells in long-lasting Graves disease. Building the TCR beta libraries relied on iRepertoire HTBI primers, and CDR3 regions underwent Arm-PCR. TCRdb reanalysed the multiplex PCR reads using MiXCR and keeps one entry per CDR3 protein. The table has roughly 560,000 distinct CDR3 sequences, around 12% seen once. Time point defined: newly diagnosed GD, antithyroid drugs for less than 3 months. The TCR library used RNA extracted from PBMCs. CDR3 length: 16 residues. With 0 bases clipped from V and 0 bases from J, the junction kept 7 bases outside the gene matches. CDR1 DFQATT and CDR2 SNEGSKA come from the germline V gene (reference sequence). In its sample, this clonotype was seen many times. The same sample was also studied in work on T cells in Graves' hyperthyroidism and ophthalmopathy.

The sample here was peripheral blood mononuclear cells (PBMCs), taken at new diagnosis, from a patient treated with antithyroid drugs. The receptor's source is a woman younger than 45 with Graves disease. This chain connects TRBV20-1 to TRBJ1-2; TRBD1 matches at 7 bases. As DNA, the CDR3 is TGCAGTGCTAGAGACGGGAGGACAGGTTCTAACTATGGCTACACCTTC. It encodes CSARDGRTGSNYGYTF.